Shown below are 27 T cell receptor beta chains from a single sample sequenced in a study of blood T cell repertoires in COVID-19. The assay was immunoSEQ multiplex PCR, and TCRdb's table has in-frame clones only and misses some. The repertoire holds roughly 150,000 clones, with 84% as singletons. Sequences were obtained from peripheral blood. These receptors originate from a woman aged 50 to 65 in a cohort sampled during active or convalescent COVID-19.

The rearrangement joins TRBV4-3 to TRBJ1-2; possibly TRBD1 for D (6 bases). Per germline, CDR1 LGHNA and CDR2 YSLEER. Trimming took off 2 bases at V and 6 bases at J, with 16 bases between the two ends. The CDR3 runs 15 residues. The DNA of the CDR3 is TGCGCCAGCAGCCAATTGACAGGAGCAGCTGATGGCTACACCTTC. This codes for CASSQLTGAADGYTF.

The chain carries TRBV4-3 and TRBJ2-1; D is possibly TRBD2 (7 bases). CDR3 length: 16 residues. Germline V gene lookup returns CDR1 LGHNA and CDR2 YSLEER. Trimming removed 1 base at V and 2 bases at J, with 12 bases between. Here the CDR3 reads CASSQGSGGPYNEQFF. Written as DNA, the CDR3 is TGCGCCAGCAGCCAAGGTTCGGGGGGCCCCTACAATGAGCAGTTCTTC.

This clone has a single count. The chain has TRBV19 and TRBJ1-5; D not resolved. The V end was cut by 1 base, the J end by 7 bases, with 8 bases between. Germline lookup yields CDR1 LNHDA and CDR2 SQIVND (reference sequence). The CDR3 consists of 13 residues. The CDR3 loop reads CASSIAENQPQHF. CDR3 sequence (DNA): TGTGCCAGTAGTATAGCTGAGAACCAGCCCCAGCATTTT.

This clone has just one count. CDR3 protein: CASSIQTGGYGYTF. The CDR3 region has the DNA TGTGCCAGTAGTATCCAGACAGGGGGCTATGGCTACACCTTC. The chain carries TRBV19 and TRBJ1-2; 9 bases line up with TRBD1. The ends lost 3 bases at V and 4 bases at J; junction bases unmatched: 3. The CDR3 is made up of 14 amino acids. CDR1 LNHDA and CDR2 SQIVND come from the germline V gene (reference sequence).

V usage is TRBV10-3 and J usage is TRBJ1-2, with 10 nucleotides matching TRBD1. CDR3 length: 16 residues. V lost 6 bases to trimming and J lost 4 bases; unmatched junction nucleotides: 11. Germline V gene sequence: CDR1 ENHRY, CDR2 SYGVKD. The CDR3 here is CAIRAGTGDRPYGYTF. CDR3 nucleotide sequence: TGTGCCATCAGAGCCGGGACAGGGGATCGACCCTATGGCTACACCTTC.

This chain connects TRBV7-9 to TRBJ2-1; 12 bases match TRBD2. J lost 4 bases, V lost 0 bases, and 4 bases had no gene match. This CDR3 comprises 17 residues. From germline, CDR1 is SEHNR and CDR2 FQNEAQ (reference sequence). Written as DNA, the CDR3 is TGTGCCAGCAGCTTAGCGCTAGCGGGGGGGCTTTACAATGAGCAGTTCTTC. Translated, it gives CASSLALAGGLYNEQFF.

The gene calls are TRBV3-1 (or the pseudogene TRBV3-2) and TRBJ2-1; TRBD2 aligns across 8 bases. With 0 bases clipped from V and 8 bases from J, the junction kept 9 bases outside the gene matches. In germline, CDR1 is LGHDT, CDR2 YNNKEL (reference sequence). The CDR3 sequence is 16 residues long. CDR3 protein: CASSQELSSGGDEQFF. CDR3 bases: TGTGCCAGCAGCCAAGAACTATCCAGCGGGGGCGATGAGCAGTTCTTC.

V and J are TRBV11-2 and TRBJ2-1; TRBD2 agrees at 8 bases. J was trimmed by 9 bases and V by 5 bases; bases with no gene match: 9. The germline V gene encodes CDR1 SGHAT and CDR2 FQNNGV. This CDR3 is 14 amino acids long. For the CDR3, the DNA is TGTGCCAGCAGCGGGACTAGAGGGGTCGGTGAGCAGTTCTTC. Amino acid sequence: CASSGTRGVGEQFF.

For this clone: A read error may be the cause here, since a much bigger clone is one base away. The chain is built from TRBV7-9 and TRBJ1-2; TRBD1 aligns across 10 bases. Germline V gene lookup returns CDR1 SEHNR and CDR2 FQNEAQ (reference sequence). Germline trimming cut 3 bases from V and 6 bases from J; bases unmatched to any gene: 1. The CDR3 consists of 13 residues. The CDR3 DNA sequence: TGTGCCAGCAGCTTCGGGACAGGGGATGGCTACACCTTC. It yields the protein CASSFGTGDGYTF.

The chain recombines TRBV7-9 with TRBJ2-7; 7 bases are a match to TRBD1. V shed 4 bases, J shed 2 bases, and the junction held 5 bases outside the gene matches. The CDR3 is 14 amino acids. From germline, CDR1 is SEHNR and CDR2 FQNEAQ (reference sequence). The CDR3 sequence is CASSWVQGAYEQYF. The CDR3 DNA sequence: TGTGCCAGCAGCTGGGTGCAGGGGGCCTACGAGCAGTACTTC.

The rearrangement links TRBV5-4 to TRBJ1-4; D perhaps matches TRBD1 (6 bases). Trimming cost V 4 bases and J 8 bases, with 18 bases left between them. The CDR3 spans 15 residues. Germline values: CDR1 SGHNT, CDR2 YYREEE (reference sequence). The CDR3: CASSPRGGEIEKLFF. Written as DNA, the CDR3 is TGTGCCAGCAGCCCGAGGGGGGGGGAAATCGAAAAACTGTTTTTT. Full variable domain (outside the CDR3, taken from reference TRBV5-4 and TRBJ1-4): ETGVTQSPTHLIKTRGQQVTLRCSSQSGHNTVSWYQQALGQGPQFIFQYYREEENGRGNFPPRFSGLQFPNYSSELNVNALELDDSALYLCASSPRGGEIEKLFFGSGTQLSVL.

This chain links TRBV6-5 with TRBJ1-6; D might be TRBD1 (5 bases). This CDR3 comprises 13 residues. Trimming left V 6 bases short and J 7 bases short, with 10 bases between. CDR1 and CDR2 from the germline V gene are MNHEY and SVGAGI. CDR3 bases: TGTGCCAGCAGAGGCAGGGTCAATTCACCCCTCCACTTT. Residues: CASRGRVNSPLHF.

J is TRBJ1-6 and V is TRBV14, with D tentatively TRBD1 (5 bases). The germline V gene encodes CDR1 SGHDN and CDR2 FVKESK. This CDR3 region has 15 residues. V was pared by 0 bases and J by 4 bases, with 7 bases between. Here the CDR3 reads CASSQEQAYNSPLHF. In DNA form, the CDR3 reads TGTGCCAGCAGCCAAGAACAGGCTTATAATTCACCCCTCCACTTT.

The V and J genes are TRBV5-1 and TRBJ2-3; weak D call: TRBD1 (5 bases). The germline CDR1 and CDR2 sequences are SGHRS and YFSETQ. The CDR3 runs to 14 residues. Between the trimmed V and J ends, which lost 1 base and 5 bases, there was a span of 11 bases. CDR3 in amino acids: CASSLQGREDTQYF. CDR3 sequence (DNA): TGCGCCAGCAGCTTGCAGGGCAGGGAAGATACGCAGTATTTT. Based on the CDR3 plus reference TRBV5-1 and TRBJ2-3, the full variable domain is KAGVTQTPRYLIKTRGQQVTLSCSPISGHRSVSWYQQTPGQGLQFLFEYFSETQRNKGNFPGRFSGRQFSNSRSEMNVSTLELGDSALYLCASSLQGREDTQYFGPGTRLTVL.

The V and J genes are TRBV7-9 and TRBJ2-2, with D possibly TRBD1 on 5 matching bases. The CDR3 totals 13 residues. Germline loops: CDR1 SEHNR, CDR2 FQNEAQ (reference sequence). V lost 11 bases to trimming and J lost 7 bases, with 17 bases between them. The chain's CDR3 is CAGEPGFSGELFF. The CDR3 nucleotides read TGTGCCGGAGAGCCAGGGTTCAGCGGGGAGCTGTTTTTT. The whole variable domain, remainder taken from reference TRBV7-9 and TRBJ2-2, is DTGVSQNPRHKITKRGQNVTFRCDPISEHNRLYWYRQTLGQGPEFLTYFQNEAQLEKSRLLSDRFSAERPKGSFSTLEIQRTEQGDSAMYLCAGEPGFSGELFFGEGSRLTVL.

Worth noting for this clone: Different DNA sequences within this sample yield the same CDR3. The gene calls are TRBV18 and TRBJ1-1, with 7 bases lining up with TRBD1. V lost 6 bases and J lost 2; bases outside the gene matches: 6. CDR1 and CDR2 (germline): KGHSH, LQKENI. The CDR3 has 14 residues. The CDR3 bases are TGTGCCAGCTCCCCCCAGGGGGGAAACACTGAAGCTTTCTTT. This sequence encodes CASSPQGGNTEAFF.

The J gene is TRBJ1-2, the V gene TRBV7-2, with 9 bases aligning to TRBD1. There are 13 residues in the CDR3. CDR1 is SGHTA, CDR2 FQGNSA, per germline. Trimming removed 5 bases from V and 7 bases from J; junction bases left unmatched: 5. The CDR3 DNA sequence: TGTGCCAGCAGCCGACAGGGGGAAGTTGGCTACACCTTC. As protein: CASSRQGEVGYTF.

J is TRBJ2-6 and V is TRBV19; TRBD1 matches 12 bases. Germline CDR1 LNHDA, CDR2 SQIVND (reference sequence). The CDR3 sequence is 18 residues long. Losses at the gene ends were 5 bases for V and 3 bases for J; bases not matched to a gene: 8. CDR3 in amino acids: CASSGDRGLIVGANVLTF. CDR3 DNA sequence: TGTGCCAGTAGTGGGGACAGGGGGCTAATTGTTGGGGCCAACGTCCTGACTTTC.

The gene calls are TRBV6-2 or TRBV6-3 and TRBJ2-3; 7 bases match TRBD2. The V segment lost 2 bases and the J segment 1 base; nucleotides outside the gene matches: 6. The CDR3 has 16 amino acids. Germline V CDR1 and CDR2: MNHEY, SVGEGT. CDR3 coding DNA: TGTGCCAGCAGTTACGATCCTAGCGGACGCACAGATACGCAGTATTTT. Protein sequence: CASSYDPSGRTDTQYF.

This clone turned up a few times. The rearrangement links TRBV6-2 or TRBV6-3 to TRBJ2-1, with D perhaps TRBD1 (5 bases). The ends were cut back, 6 bases at V and 2 bases at J, with 17 bases in the middle. The germline gives CDR1 MNHEY, CDR2 SVGEGT. CDR3 length: 16 residues. DNA for the CDR3: TGTGCCAGCAGCTTCCTCGATCAGGGTACCTACAATGAGCAGTTCTTC. Its protein product is CASSFLDQGTYNEQFF.

In its sample, this clone was seen once. The chain couples TRBV18 to TRBJ2-2, with TRBD2 matching over 9 bases. Trimming at V came to 0 bases and at J to 4 bases, leaving 6 bases not matched to a gene. Germline V gene data show CDR1 as KGHSH and CDR2 as LQKENI. The CDR3 consists of 17 residues. As DNA, the CDR3 is TGTGCCAGCTCACCACCGCTGCGGGGGGGCGGCACCGGGGAGCTGTTTTTT. Protein product: CASSPPLRGGGTGELFF. Looking up the rest from reference TRBV18 and TRBJ2-2 gives the full variable domain: NAGVMQNPRHLVRRRGQEARLRCSPMKGHSHVYWYRQLPEEGLKFMVYLQKENIIDESGMPKERFSAEFPKEGPSILRIQQVVRGDSAAYFCASSPPLRGGGTGELFFGEGSRLTVL.

This chain links TRBV7-2 with TRBJ1-1; no firm D call. This CDR3 has 13 amino acids. Germline CDR1 is SGHTA and CDR2 is FQGNSA. Trimming removed 8 bases at V and 5 bases at J, with 15 bases between. CDR3 amino acids: CASGPGTGTEAFF. In nucleotides, the CDR3 is TGTGCCAGCGGGCCGGGTACGGGAACTGAAGCTTTCTTT.

The V gene is TRBV7-2, the J gene TRBJ1-2; D unresolved. The length of the CDR3 is 15 residues. V lost 1 base and J 4 bases, leaving 13 bases between the germline ends. The germline CDR1 and CDR2 sequences are SGHTA and FQGNSA. The CDR3 spells CASSLESTRPYGYTF. The CDR3 nucleotides read TGTGCCAGCAGCTTAGAATCGACTCGGCCCTATGGCTACACCTTC.

This chain joins TRBV5-4 and TRBJ2-3; 11 nucleotides match TRBD1. Germline-derived CDR1 and CDR2 are SGHNT and YYREEE (reference sequence). There are 15 residues in the CDR3. The V and J ends lost 3 bases and 6 bases, in that order; junction bases with no gene match: 6. This chain's CDR3 is CASSSDRGLADTQYF. CDR3 DNA sequence: TGTGCCAGCAGCTCGGACAGGGGGCTTGCCGATACGCAGTATTTT.

The chain joins TRBV18 to TRBJ2-7, with D tentatively TRBD2 (6 bases). This CDR3 comprises 13 residues. Deletions cut 1 base from V and 7 bases from J, with 11 bases between. Germline V gene data show CDR1 as KGHSH and CDR2 as LQKENI. The CDR3, as DNA: TGTGCCAGCTCACCACAGGACCGGGGGGAGCAGTACTTC. Its translation: CASSPQDRGEQYF.

This sequence joins TRBV7-8 and TRBJ1-3; TRBD1 matches at 8 bases. The CDR3 contains 16 residues. With 7 bases clipped from V and 4 bases from J, the junction kept 12 bases outside the gene matches. Germline CDR1 and CDR2: SGHVS and FQNEAQ. The CDR3 sequence: CASNGWGRGQGNTIYF. The CDR3 nucleotides read TGTGCCAGCAACGGGTGGGGCAGGGGGCAAGGAAACACCATATATTTT.

The gene calls are TRBV30 and TRBJ1-2; D might be TRBD1 (6 bases). From germline, CDR1 is GTSNPN and CDR2 SVGIG (reference sequence). CDR3 length equals 15 residues. The ends were cut back, 1 base at V and 0 bases at J, with 12 bases in the middle. This CDR3 reads CAWSGDMISNYGYTF. The CDR3 region has the DNA TGTGCCTGGAGTGGGGACATGATCTCTAACTATGGCTACACCTTC. The whole variable domain, filled in from reference TRBV30 and TRBJ1-2, reads SQTIHQWPATLVQPVGSPLSLECTVEGTSNPNLYWYRQAAGRGLQLLFYSVGIGQISSEVPQNLSASRPQDRQFILSSKKLLLSDSGFYLCAWSGDMISNYGYTFGSGTRLTVV.